This T cell receptor (beta chain) came from a study of shared clonotypes between healthy human individuals. This table comes from immunoSEQ multiplex PCR, and its TCRdb copy is limited to in-frame clones, with some not included. The sample carries some 2 million clones, around 96% recorded once. The naive CD8 population came from CD45RO-negative cells selected for CCR7, without terminally differentiated effector memory CD45RA+ cells. This clone occurred once. Germline V gives CDR1 DFQATT, CDR2 SNEGSKA (reference sequence). Trimming left V 2 bases short and J 12 bases short, with 13 bases between. The CDR3 is 11 amino acids.

The TCR was taken from a man aged 18 to 30 in good health. The chain joins TRBV20-1 to TRBJ1-1; maybe TRBD1 (6 bases). The sequencing sample was made of naive CD8+ T cells sorted from blood. The CDR3 loop reads CSARIQGKTFF. The CDR3 DNA sequence: TGCAGTGCTAGAATACAGGGTAAAACTTTCTTT.